These 10 T cell receptor beta chains came from one sample sequenced in a study of cytomegalovirus exposure and HLA in healthy donors. PCR primers comprised 60 Vbeta and 13 Jbeta primers. The table came from immunoSEQ multiplex PCR; TCRdb's copy has only in-frame clones and leaves some out. The sample holds over 120,000 clones. The sequenced sample was PBMCs. The source of these receptors is a male donor in good health and CMV-seronegative.

The gene calls are TRBV6-5 and TRBJ2-7, with a weak D call TRBD1 (6 bases). The CDR3 contains 14 residues. Germline CDR1 is MNHEY and CDR2 is SVGAGI. Trimming stripped 4 bases from V and 7 bases from J, with 17 bases between. This CDR3 reads CASSSRQVGWEQYF. The CDR3 DNA sequence: TGTGCCAGCAGTTCCCGACAGGTTGGATGGGAGCAGTACTTC.

Points on this clone: The junction does not match germline at one end; this may be a read error. The V gene is TRBV6-5, the J gene TRBJ2-4; 7 bases match TRBD1. CDR1 MNHEY and CDR2 SVGAGI come from the germline V gene. The CDR3 has 12 amino acids. CDR3 DNA sequence: TGTGCCAGCAGTTACGATGGGACAGCCCTAAACTTC. Its protein is CASSYDGTALNF.

This rearrangement joins TRBV7-6 to TRBJ1-4; tentatively, D is TRBD1 (5 bases). Looked up from germline, CDR1 is SGHVS and CDR2 is FNYEAQ. The CDR3 length is 15 residues. The germline V and J ends were trimmed by 5 bases and 8 bases, with 18 bases remaining between them. The DNA of the CDR3 is TGTGCCAGCAGCCAGAGCCCTCCGAAGGGGGAAAAACTGTTTTTT. It translates to CASSQSPPKGEKLFF.

J is TRBJ2-1 and V is TRBV5-1; 10 bases match TRBD1. The CDR3 is 15 amino acids. Germline-derived CDR1 and CDR2 are SGHRS and YFSETQ. The V segment lost 0 bases and the J segment 8 bases; nucleotides outside the gene matches: 5. CDR3 loop: CASSLETGGSDEQFF. Here the CDR3 DNA reads TGCGCCAGCAGCTTGGAGACAGGGGGCTCGGATGAGCAGTTCTTC.

The V and J genes are TRBV6-1 and TRBJ2-4; possibly TRBD1 for D (5 bases). V was shortened by 5 bases and J by 14 bases, with 16 bases between the two germline ends. This CDR3 is built from 12 residues. Germline V gene data show CDR1 as MNHNS and CDR2 as SASEGT. The CDR3 protein is CASSNRIFVEYF. The CDR3, as DNA: TGTGCCAGCAGTAACAGGATTTTCGTGGAGTACTTC.

The V and J genes are TRBV7-8 and TRBJ1-6, with TRBD1 identical over 9 bases. V gave up 2 bases and J gave up 6 bases; unmatched junction bases: 5. The CDR3 runs to 16 residues. Germline CDR1 reads SGHVS; CDR2 reads FQNEAQ. The CDR3: CASSLWTGATNSPLHF. The DNA of the CDR3 is TGTGCCAGCAGCTTATGGACAGGGGCGACTAATTCACCCCTCCACTTT.

The chain combines TRBV11-2 with TRBJ1-4; no firm D call. Per germline, CDR1 SGHAT and CDR2 FQNNGV. Trimming removed 5 bases from V and 2 bases from J, with 18 bases in between. This CDR3 has 17 amino acids. The CDR3 bases are TGTGCCAGCAGCCCTGGACTCCGAGATCCCACTAATGAAAAACTGTTTTTT. Translated: CASSPGLRDPTNEKLFF.

CDR3 protein: CASREAGQWLGEAFF. The CDR3 DNA follows: TGCGCCAGCAGAGAGGCAGGACAGTGGCTTGGTGAAGCTTTCTTT. The J gene is TRBJ1-1, the V gene TRBV5-1, with D possibly matching TRBD1 (6 bases). The CDR3 consists of 15 residues. Germline assignment: CDR1 SGHRS and CDR2 YFSETQ. The V end was cut by 5 bases, the J end by 7 bases, with 21 bases between.

The chain combines TRBV18 with TRBJ2-5; 10 nucleotides match TRBD2. The CDR3 is 16 amino acids. J was trimmed by 2 bases and V by 2 bases; bases with no gene match: 5. Looked up from germline, CDR1 is KGHSH and CDR2 is LQKENI. CDR3 region: CASSPRTSGVQETQYF. CDR3 DNA sequence: TGTGCCAGCTCACCAAGGACTAGCGGCGTACAAGAGACCCAGTACTTC.

The chain combines TRBV2 with TRBJ1-5; D gene unclear. Looked up from germline, CDR1 is SNHLY and CDR2 is FYNNEI. Trimming cost V 7 bases and J 8 bases, with 12 bases left between them. CDR3 length equals 12 residues. CDR3 DNA sequence: TGTGCCAGCATGATCGGAGTAGAGCCCCAGCATTTT. Protein sequence: CASMIGVEPQHF.